Detailed here is one T cell receptor (beta chain). Its antigen is currently unknown. These data originate in a study of cytomegalovirus exposure and HLA in healthy donors. General study findings and limits: More than 150 TCR beta chains were listed as cytomegalovirus-associated.

V gave up 8 bases and J gave up 6 bases, with 13 bases separating them. The CDR3 runs to 13 residues. Germline V gene lookup returns CDR1 LNHDA and CDR2 SQIVND (reference sequence). Produced via immunoSEQ multiplex PCR; TCRdb's table is partial and in-frame only. The sample lists 70,000 to 95,000 clones, approximately 93% occurring once. The chain uses TRBV19 and TRBJ2-2; D may be TRBD1 (5 bases). The sample comprised PBMCs. The TCR sequence derives from a woman in her 30s in good health and CMV-seronegative. In DNA, the CDR3 is TGTGCCAGTGGGATGTGGGGCGCCGGGGAGCTGTTTTTT. Translated: CASGMWGAGELFF.